The 2 T cell receptor beta chains in this list originate from one sample, sequenced in a study of shared clonotypes between healthy human individuals. The naive CD8 population came from CD45RO-negative cells selected for CCR7, without terminally differentiated effector memory CD45RA+ cells. The repertoire was sequenced with immunoSEQ multiplex PCR; TCRdb's copy has only in-frame clones and lacks some. The sample includes 1.5 million to 2.5 million clones, around 96% of them seen just once. What was sequenced was naive CD8+ T cells sorted from blood. Receptor source: a man between 18 and 29 years old in good health.

This sequence joins TRBV27 and TRBJ2-7, with a weak D call TRBD1 (6 bases). CDR1 MNHEY and CDR2 SMNVEV come from the germline V gene (reference sequence). V dropped 2 bases and J dropped 5 bases, with 16 bases sitting between them. CDR3 size: 15 residues. The CDR3 sequence is CASSLRQASGDEQYF. CDR3 DNA sequence: TGTGCCAGCAGTTTACGACAGGCCAGCGGTGACGAGCAGTACTTC.

The chain is built from TRBV2 and TRBJ2-3; 8 nucleotides agree with TRBD1. Losses at the gene ends were 6 bases for V and 5 bases for J; bases not matched to a gene: 7. The CDR3 spans 14 residues. Germline lookup yields CDR1 SNHLY and CDR2 FYNNEI. The CDR3, as DNA: TGTGCCAGCAGACCGACAGGGGAAGGAGATACGCAGTATTTT. Residues: CASRPTGEGDTQYF.